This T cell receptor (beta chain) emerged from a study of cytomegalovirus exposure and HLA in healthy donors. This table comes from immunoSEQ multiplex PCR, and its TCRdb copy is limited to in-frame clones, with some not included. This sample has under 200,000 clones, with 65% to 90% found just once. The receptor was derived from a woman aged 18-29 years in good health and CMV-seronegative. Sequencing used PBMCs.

In DNA form, the CDR3 reads TGTGCCAGCAGCGTAGAGAGCGGGGAGGAGCAGTTCTTC. This sequence encodes CASSVESGEEQFF. The chain joins TRBV9 to TRBJ2-1; 7 bases are a match to TRBD2. Germline CDR1 is SGDLS and CDR2 is YYNGEE. Trimming at V came to 0 bases and at J to 10 bases, leaving 4 bases not matched to a gene. This CDR3 region has 13 residues. The full variable domain, its missing parts supplied by reference TRBV9 and TRBJ2-1, is DSGVTQTPKHLITATGQRVTLRCSPRSGDLSVYWYQQSLDQGLQFLIQYYNGEERAKGNILERFSAQQFPDLHSELNLSSLELGDSALYFCASSVESGEEQFFGPGTRLTVL.